One and the same sample provided the 5 T cell receptor beta chains below, sequenced in a study of CD8+CD57+ T cells in acquired aplastic anemia. Genomic DNA was employed as the template in profiling TCR beta VDJ and CDR3. A single record per CDR3 protein comes from TCRdb applying MiXCR to the reads. The top ten hold under 3% of the sample, which has around 120,000 distinct CDR3 sequences, almost 40% seen once. Sequencing involved patients with CD8+CD57+ cell expansion previously shown by flow cytometry. Sample: sorted CD4+, CD8+, or CD8+CD57+ T cells (not recorded which) from PBMCs. The source of these receptors is a human donor with aplastic anemia.

This clonotype was detected once. A read error may explain this, as a much larger clone is one base away. J is TRBJ2-7 and V is TRBV7-9; the D gene is possibly TRBD1 (6 bases). The CDR3 extends over 14 amino acids. CDR1 and CDR2 (germline): SEHNR, FQNEAQ (reference sequence). CDR3 sequence: CASSENGGGYGQYF. The CDR3 bases are TGTGCCAGCAGTGAAAATGGGGGCGGCTACGGGCAGTACTTC.

Many counts were recorded for this clonotype. The chain is built from TRBV11-2 and TRBJ2-2, with TRBD1 as a possible D gene (6 bases). The ends were cut back, 3 bases at V and 2 bases at J, with 25 bases in the middle. Germline V lookup: CDR1 SGHAT, CDR2 FQNNGV. The CDR3 has 20 amino acids. Here the CDR3 reads CASSFDRSRARGTNTGELFF. The CDR3 DNA is TGTGCCAGCAGCTTCGACAGGTCAAGGGCAAGGGGAACAAACACCGGGGAGCTGTTTTTT.

This clonotype was counted once. The rearrangement links TRBV7-8 to TRBJ2-1, with D perhaps TRBD1 or TRBD2 (6 bases each). Germline V gene sequence: CDR1 SGHVS, CDR2 FQNEAQ. The CDR3 extends over 13 amino acids. The V gene lost 1 base and the J gene lost 6 bases, with 7 bases spanning the gap. The CDR3 DNA reads TGTGCCAGCAGCTTAGAGGGGGGCAATGAGCAGTTCTTC. The encoded protein is CASSLEGGNEQFF.

The gene calls are TRBV4-1 and TRBJ2-6; D may be TRBD2 (5 bases). The CDR3 is 18 residues long. V was shortened by 3 bases and J by 1 base, with 16 bases between the two germline ends. Germline lookup yields CDR1 MGHRA and CDR2 YSYEKL. The DNA of the CDR3 is TGCGCCAGCAGCCACACTAGAGACGGCCAGTCTGGGGCCAACGTCCTGACTTTC. Translating it yields CASSHTRDGQSGANVLTF.

On this clonotype itself: Just one base apart from a much larger clone, this may be a read error. The chain uses TRBV4-3 and TRBJ1-5; perhaps TRBD1 as D (6 bases). V was pared by 2 bases and J by 3 bases, with 11 bases between. The CDR3 has 15 residues. Germline-derived CDR1 and CDR2 are LGHNA and YSLEER. Here the CDR3 reads CASSQKGDNNQPQHF. The CDR3 DNA reads as TGCGCCAGCAGCCAAAAGGGGGACAACAATCAGCCCCAGCATTTT.